The rows below give T cell receptor beta chains drawn from one sample of a study of blood T cell repertoires in COVID-19. Profiling relied on immunoSEQ multiplex PCR, and the TCRdb table lists in-frame clones only, not all of them. Of about 290,000 clones in the sample, 89% are singletons; the top ten hold approximately 1.5%. Sequenced: PBMCs or T cells enriched from blood (not recorded which). The receptors were sampled from a woman in her thirties or forties who had recovered from COVID-19. The CDR3 runs from the conserved cysteine through the conserved F or W. D genes are given only for firm matches. Rows give clone size only sometimes, using once, few, many, or a class for an expanded clone.

d_call	v_call	clone_size	j_call	cdr3_nt	cdr3_aa
NA	TRBV27	few	TRBJ2-1	TGTGCCAGCAGTTTTTCGGAGGGGATCTCCTACAATGAGCAGTTCTTC	CASSFSEGISYNEQFF
TRBD1	TRBV30	NA	TRBJ2-7	TGTGCCTGGACCCCTCTAGGGGAGACAGGGTTCGATCCCTACGAGCAGTACTTC	CAWTPLGETGFDPYEQYF
NA	TRBV6-6	NA	TRBJ1-5	TGTGCCAGCAGCCTACAGGATCAGCCCCAGCATTTT	CASSLQDQPQHF
NA	TRBV27	NA	TRBJ1-2	TGTGCCAGCAGTTTAGACGGAGATAACTATGGCTACACCTTC	CASSLDGDNYGYTF
TRBD1	TRBV5-1	NA	TRBJ2-1	TGCGCCAGCCTTGGACAGGGGGTTAGCAATGAGCAGTTCTTC	CASLGQGVSNEQFF
NA	TRBV7-9	many	TRBJ1-1	TGTGCCAGCAGCCCTAAGGAGTATGAAGCTTTCTTT	CASSPKEYEAFF
TRBD1	TRBV7-9	NA	TRBJ2-1	TGTGCCAGCAGCCCGTACACAGGGGTACCACCCAATGAGCAGTTCTTC	CASSPYTGVPPNEQFF
TRBD1	TRBV5-1	NA	TRBJ1-1	TGCGCCAGCAGCTTGGGTGAGACAGGGGGATACACTGAAGCTTTCTTT	CASSLGETGGYTEAFF
NA	TRBV19	NA	TRBJ1-5	TGTGCCAGTAGTGTTATACCGCGACTCAATCAGCCCCAGCATTTT	CASSVIPRLNQPQHF
NA	TRBV9	NA	TRBJ1-4	TGTGCCAGCAGCCCAGCGGGGCGTGAAAAACTGTTTTTT	CASSPAGREKLFF
NA	TRBV10-1	once	TRBJ1-3	TGCGCCAGCACCAGATGGGGGGGAAGCTCTGGAAACACCATATATTTT	CASTRWGGSSGNTIYF
TRBD2	TRBV11-1	NA	TRBJ2-2	TGTGCCAGCAGATCTTCCGGGACTACGAACACCGGGGAGCTGTTTTTT	CASRSSGTTNTGELFF
NA	TRBV7-9	NA	TRBJ1-1	TGTGCCAGCAGCTGGGTTATTGGCAGGGCCACTGAAGCTTTCTTT	CASSWVIGRATEAFF
NA	TRBV6-4	NA	TRBJ1-1	TGTGCCAGCAGAAGTAAGGGGCAAAGCACTGAAGCTTTCTTT	CASRSKGQSTEAFF
NA	TRBV10-3	NA	TRBJ2-7	TGTGCCATCAGTGAGTCCTCGAGCTCCTACGAGCAGTACTTC	CAISESSSSYEQYF
NA	TRBV4-1	NA	TRBJ1-2	TGCGCCAGCAGCCATGGCGGGACTACTAACTATGGCTACACCTTC	CASSHGGTTNYGYTF
TRBD2	TRBV7-2	NA	TRBJ2-7	TGTGCCAGCAGCTTAGAGAGTCGGGAGGTCGAGCAGTACTTC	CASSLESREVEQYF
TRBD2	TRBV2	NA	TRBJ2-3	TGTGCCAGCTACCCGGGACTAGCGGGAGGGCCCGATACGCAGTATTTT	CASYPGLAGGPDTQYF
NA	TRBV4-1	NA	TRBJ1-3	TGCGCCAGCAGCCAAGATTTGACTAACTCTGGAAACACCATATATTTT	CASSQDLTNSGNTIYF
TRBD2	TRBV5-4	NA	TRBJ2-1	TGTGCCAGCAGTCAACCTCTAGCGGGAAGTTATAATGAGCAGTTCTTC	CASSQPLAGSYNEQFF
TRBD1	TRBV7-9	NA	TRBJ1-1	TGTGCCAGCAGTCTGACAGGGGATGTCGCGAGAAACACTGAAGCTTTCTTT	CASSLTGDVARNTEAFF
NA	TRBV11-2	NA	TRBJ2-1	TGTGCCAGCAGCCCCCAAATCTACAATGAGCAGTTCTTC	CASSPQIYNEQFF
NA	TRBV20-1	NA	TRBJ2-5	TGCAGTGCTACGGGTAAAGAGACCCAGTACTTC	CSATGKETQYF
NA	TRBV6-6	NA	TRBJ1-5	TGTGCCAGCACCACGACAATCGGACAGCCCCAGCATTTT	CASTTTIGQPQHF
NA	TRBV4-1	once	TRBJ2-1	TGCGCCAGCAGCCAAGGCGGTAGTTACTCCTACAATGAGCAGTTCTTC	CASSQGGSYSYNEQFF
NA	TRBV10-3	once	TRBJ1-3	TGTGCCAACTCGGACAGCTACTCTGGAAACACCATATATTTT	CANSDSYSGNTIYF
NA	TRBV6-5	NA	TRBJ1-5	TGTGCCAGCAGGTCCCTCAATCAGCCCCAGCATTTT	CASRSLNQPQHF
TRBD1	TRBV27	NA	TRBJ1-1	TGTGCCAGCAGTAGAACGCAGGGGGCTAACACTGAAGCTTTCTTT	CASSRTQGANTEAFF
NA	TRBV2	NA	TRBJ2-7	TGTGCCAGCAACCTGGAAAGGGGCGAGCAGTACTTC	CASNLERGEQYF
NA	TRBV24-1	NA	TRBJ1-2	TGTGCCACCAGTGATGTCACCCTCCGGGGGGGCTACACCTTC	CATSDVTLRGGYTF
NA	TRBV2	NA	TRBJ1-2	TGTGCCAGCAGCGGCAGGGGTCTTGGCTACACCTTC	CASSGRGLGYTF
TRBD1	TRBV3-1/TRBV3-2	NA	TRBJ1-2	TGTGCCAGCAGCGAGGGGGCGGGCTACACCTTC	CASSEGAGYTF
TRBD1	TRBV19	NA	TRBJ1-3	TGTGCCAGTAGTCCGGGGACAGCCTCTGGAAACACCATATATTTT	CASSPGTASGNTIYF
NA	TRBV7-2	once	TRBJ1-2	TGTGCCAGCAGCCTCGCCGGGACAAACTATGGCTACACCTTC	CASSLAGTNYGYTF
NA	TRBV5-1	NA	TRBJ2-4	TGCGCCAGCAGCTGGTCCACAACCTTAGGGACTCCCTCGATTCAGTACTTC	CASSWSTTLGTPSIQYF
TRBD1	TRBV6-5	NA	TRBJ2-1	TGTGCCAGCAATCCCGGGACAGGGTTTGACAATGAGCAGTTCTTC	CASNPGTGFDNEQFF
TRBD2	TRBV20-1	NA	TRBJ2-3	TGCAGTGCTAGTAATCCGACTAGCGGAACAGATACGCAGTATTTT	CSASNPTSGTDTQYF
NA	TRBV6-1	NA	TRBJ1-3	TGTGCCAGCAGTGAGCTATACAGGGTTTTCTCTGGAAACACCATATATTTT	CASSELYRVFSGNTIYF
NA	TRBV5-1	NA	TRBJ1-1	TGCGCCAGCAGCTTTACAGGATTGAACACTGAAGCTTTCTTT	CASSFTGLNTEAFF
NA	TRBV6-5	NA	TRBJ2-7	TGTGCCACCCGGACACCCTTGAGCTCCTACGAGCAGTACTTC	CATRTPLSSYEQYF
TRBD2	TRBV30	NA	TRBJ2-5	TGTGCCTGGACGCCGGGAGGACGAGAGACCCAGTACTTC	CAWTPGGRETQYF
NA	TRBV27	NA	TRBJ1-1	TGTGCCAGCAGCTCGACTACTTATGAAGCTTTCTTT	CASSSTTYEAFF
NA	TRBV4-1	NA	TRBJ1-3	TGCGCCAGCAGCCCGCCGGGGAGGAACACCATATATTTT	CASSPPGRNTIYF
TRBD1	TRBV11-2	NA	TRBJ2-5	TGTGCCAGCAGCCCAAGTACGGGACAGGGAGTTACCCAGTACTTC	CASSPSTGQGVTQYF
TRBD1	TRBV7-9	NA	TRBJ1-1	TGTGCCAGCAGCTTAGCGTTAGGGGGCAGGAGCACTGAAGCTTTCTTT	CASSLALGGRSTEAFF
NA	TRBV3-1/TRBV3-2	NA	TRBJ2-5	TGTGCCAGCAGCCAAGACTGGGGCCGACCAAGGGACCAAGAGACCCAGTACTTC	CASSQDWGRPRDQETQYF
NA	TRBV19	NA	TRBJ1-3	TGTGCCAGTAGTATTCTCGGGGACACCTTCTCTGGAAACACCATATATTTT	CASSILGDTFSGNTIYF
NA	TRBV29-1	NA	TRBJ2-1	TGCAGCGTTGAGGGCAGGCGCTCCTACAATGAGCAGTTCTTC	CSVEGRRSYNEQFF
NA	TRBV6-1	NA	TRBJ1-2	TGTGCCAGCAGTGACGGGAAATATGGCTACACCTTC	CASSDGKYGYTF
NA	TRBV2	NA	TRBJ2-5	TGTGCCAGCAGGGAGAGTCATGCCTACCAAGAGACCCAGTACTTC	CASRESHAYQETQYF
NA	TRBV5-6	NA	TRBJ1-2	TGTGCCAGCAGCTTTAGTAACAGGGACTATGGCTACACCTTC	CASSFSNRDYGYTF